This record covers a single T cell receptor (beta chain). This specimen belongs to a study of blood T cell repertoires in COVID-19. TCRdb's copy holds only in-frame clones and misses some; the assay was immunoSEQ multiplex PCR. The sample holds around 180,000 clones; 85% to 90% are singletons and the top ten take around 21%. This CDR3 comprises 15 residues. The germline V gene has CDR1 SGHVS and CDR2 FNYEAQ. Trimming left V 4 bases short and J 7 bases short, with 17 bases between. The sample consisted of peripheral blood. The clonotype comes from a man in his 70s with active or convalescent COVID-19. The rearrangement joins TRBV7-6 to TRBJ1-5; D may be TRBD1 (6 bases). The CDR3 spells CASSSIMGQKQPQHF. The CDR3 coding sequence is TGTGCCAGCAGCTCCATAATGGGACAAAAGCAGCCCCAGCATTTT.